Listed here is a single T cell receptor beta chain. The antigen this receptor binds is unknown. This record belongs to a study of cytomegalovirus exposure and HLA in healthy donors (dated by TCRdb to 2017 to 2019). With respect to the entire study: According to an earlier analysis of several hundred of the donors, about 190 million T cells yielded 120 million or so unique TCR beta sequences and more than 250 Gb of sequence data. Roughly 300 gigabases of sequencing data and roughly 80 million unique TCR sequences made up an early release that covered approximately 700 HLA-typed donors. Of the roughly 400 genotyped donors, 81% fell in the genetic ancestry cluster associated with self-reported Caucasian donors. The study was designed to test whether signatures of past pathogen exposure could be identified by cataloging public T cell receptors. The study used immunosequencing to profile the T cell repertoires of under 700 subjects and linked those repertoires to cytomegalovirus serostatus. In addition to the first cohort of approximately 670 subjects, a separate validation cohort of about 120 different subjects was used. The study combined high-throughput TCR immunosequencing, statistical association of individual TCRs with disease status, and machine learning to predict cytomegalovirus infection status. To study patterns of TCR occurrence, a later analysis re-analyzed previously published TCR beta repertoires from 666 donors and added high-resolution HLA genotyping. Rather than using new phenotypic data, the later analysis identified candidate immune exposures from TCR beta sequences and from how often those sequences occurred across donors. In an earlier analysis of 587 of the donors, high-throughput TCR beta sequencing was used to judge whether each TCR beta V gene segment behaved as functional or pseudogenic. Donor age, sex, ethnicity and CMV serostatus were compiled together with the repertoire data. A later genetic analysis used genome-wide SNP genotypes for about 55% of the 666 donors, treating that subset as a discovery cohort. All discovery cohort repertoires had been generated on a single sequencing platform. Class I and class II HLA loci were covered by the typing at four-digit resolution. The number of donors typed differed by locus, with about 629-640 for A, B, C, DRB1 and DQB1, approximately 500 for DQA1, 600 to 610 for DPA1, and over 400 for DPB1. Several DR-DQ haplotypes were handled as single units for association and clustering because linkage in the cohort was strong. Among a few hundred genotyped donors of the cohort, an average of roughly 240,000 unique TCR beta nucleotide sequences were sequenced per donor, roughly 20% of them non-productive. What the research found in general, with its limitations: The classifier was reported to diagnose cytomegalovirus status with high specificity and sensitivity in both the original and validation cohorts. A later genetic analysis associated a missense DCLRE1C variant with V-gene and J-gene trimming of TCR beta chains, and an independent cohort replicated the association. A later analysis found that most CMV-associated TCR beta chains appeared HLA-restricted, with HLA associations seemingly driven largely by CMV exposure. Linkage disequilibrium might explain the correlated functional status among segregating V segments, but an unknown experimental factor could not be excluded. A later analysis found that HLA-associated TCR beta chains were more clonally expanded and had lower generation probabilities than equally common non-associated chains. Presence/absence analyses assumed roughly uniform sequencing depth across donors, an assumption that may not hold. While some public TCRs were present in many individuals, most TCR sequences turned up only very rarely across donors. A later genetic analysis reported fewer N-insertions in productive TCRs among donors in an Asian-associated ancestry cluster than the approximately 670-donor mean. The earlier analysis of around 600 of the donors excluded approximately 15 rarely observed V segments, including chromosome 9 orphons, because counts were too low. Broadly in line with IMGT annotations, most TCR beta V segments showed up in productive rearrangements about 87% or about 30% of the time in an earlier analysis of around 600 of the donors. HLA typing was unavailable for some donors at each locus, so association tests used only the typed subset. A later analysis associated 17,000 or so TCR beta sequences with specific HLA alleles at a false discovery rate of 0.05. The authors suggested that the approach could potentially be extended to other disease states and immunological phenotypes. The only immune exposure information available for the cohort was CMV serostatus. Assigning TCR associations to individual alleles was difficult when HLA alleles, especially DR and DQ, strongly co-occurred. The 87-base-pair reads could not distinguish some IMGT-functional V segments, including TRBV6-2 and TRBV6-3, so those segments were excluded. A few of the identified cytomegalovirus-associated TCR beta chains were confirmed in vitro to be specific for cytomegalovirus antigens. A further reported finding was that TCR beta sequences accurately predicted the HLA-A and HLA-B alleles for most subjects in the first cohort. In a later analysis, TCR association rates were found to vary across HLA loci, with the most associated TCRs seen for DRB1 alleles and the fewest for HLA-C alleles. In a later analysis, several top co-occurrence clusters were reported to appear linked to parvovirus B19, influenza, CMV and Epstein-Barr virus. The study gave a list of more than 150 TCR beta chains associated with cytomegalovirus. In this cohort, only TCR beta chains were sequenced, and detectable features were limited by the absence of alpha or paired-chain data. A cluster of highly shared sequence variants was judged likely to be a technical artifact of the sequencing pipeline.

The library came from the immunoSEQ multiplex PCR assay. For the multiplex PCR, a mixture combining 60 forward primers for TCR Vbeta segments and 13 reverse primers for TCR Jbeta segments was used. The CDR3 region of rearranged TCR beta genes was amplified from genomic DNA by a multiplex PCR assay. The amplified TCR beta libraries were sequenced on the Illumina HiSeq System as 87-base-pair reads. The authors processed their data as follows. A later analysis counted approximately 76 million unique TCR beta chains across the 666 repertoires, and some 11 million of these chains were shared by at least two donors. Raw reads were error-corrected and collapsed into unique sequences by a nearest-neighbor algorithm in which closely related sequences were merged to remove PCR and sequencing errors. CDR3 sequences were aligned to IMGT reference sequences to assign V, D and J gene segments. For a sequence to be retained, a match of at least six nucleotides was required to both a V gene segment and a J gene segment. Rearrangements were called productive when the CDR3 lacked stop codons and stayed in frame with V and J; all others were non-productive. Following IMGT convention, CDR3 was defined as the stretch from the second conserved V-encoded cysteine up to the conserved J-encoded phenylalanine. The earlier analysis of about 500 of the donors excluded sequences that lacked an unambiguous match to a single V gene segment. An earlier analysis of 587 of the donors called V segments functional above 56.7% productive rearrangements and segregating when the between-donor standard deviation exceeded 5%. A statistical classification framework was built for diagnosing cytomegalovirus status from the catalog of TCR beta chain sequences. In a later analysis, TCR nucleotide sequences were compared against IMGT/GENE-DB human TR gene sequences so that V and J genes could be assigned. A later analysis assigned CDR3 sequences and most-parsimonious VDJ recombination scenarios with the TCRdist pipeline. In a later analysis, each TCR beta chain was defined by its CDR3 amino acid sequence together with its V-gene family, and reads lacking a unique V-gene family were excluded. To address suspected cross-contamination and a sequencing artifact, a later analysis removed 592 highly shared, low-generation-probability nucleotide sequences. A later analysis calculated a clonal expansion index for each public chain from normalized within-repertoire ranks of inferred template counts. In a later analysis, generation probabilities were computed using a VDJ recombination model fitted to out-of-frame rearrangements, and the results were checked against IGoR. In a later analysis, TCR-TCR, TCR-HLA and TCR-CMV co-occurrence was scored with hypergeometric tests, and a repertoire-size bias correction was applied to TCR pairs. A later analysis estimated false discovery rates by permuting HLA or CMV assignments 20 times. In a later analysis, co-occurring TCRs were grouped using DBSCAN, and TCRdist sequence similarity was added for clustering within HLA-allele-positive subsets. Repertoires with fewer than 30,000 or more than 120,000 public chains were left out of co-occurrence clustering, as were several repertoires with anomalous nucleotide sharing. In TCRdb, the immuneACCESS table is reduced to in-frame sequences with V and J assigned. These tables do not hold every clone; where another copy was compared, an unresolved V gene accounts for under half, and the others remain unexplained. V and J calls and clone size are those listed in that table; D and trimming were worked out from the DNA. The record for this sample contains roughly 51,000 clones. Roughly 6.1% of the sample goes to the ten largest clones.

V is clipped by 4 bases and J by 7 bases, and the sequence between their germline boundaries is 12 bases long. Counted from cysteine to phenylalanine, this CDR3 has 14 amino acids. Of the read, only the CDR3 DNA is kept; its 42 bases are in frame from base 1. CDR1 and CDR2, looked up from the germline V gene, are SGHRS and YFSETQ. The cohort comprised some 700 healthy bone marrow donors. All cohort members were sampled while nominally healthy, although unrecorded immune exposures were likely present. The donor was CMV seropositive and was included in the group of 270 or so seropositive cohort members. Every donor gave a peripheral blood sample, and the peripheral blood mononuclear cells from that sample were used for TCR beta sequencing. The Qiagen DNeasy Blood Extraction Kit was used to extract genomic DNA from the blood cell samples.

The chain is assembled from TRBV5-1 and TRBJ2-6; a tentative D call is TRBD2 (6 bases match). The TCR sequence derives from a male donor in good health and CMV-seropositive. The sample comprised PBMCs. The CDR3: CASSPGGAANVLTF. At the DNA level, the sequence is TGCGCCAGCAGCCCCGGGGGTGCTGCCAACGTCCTGACTTTC.